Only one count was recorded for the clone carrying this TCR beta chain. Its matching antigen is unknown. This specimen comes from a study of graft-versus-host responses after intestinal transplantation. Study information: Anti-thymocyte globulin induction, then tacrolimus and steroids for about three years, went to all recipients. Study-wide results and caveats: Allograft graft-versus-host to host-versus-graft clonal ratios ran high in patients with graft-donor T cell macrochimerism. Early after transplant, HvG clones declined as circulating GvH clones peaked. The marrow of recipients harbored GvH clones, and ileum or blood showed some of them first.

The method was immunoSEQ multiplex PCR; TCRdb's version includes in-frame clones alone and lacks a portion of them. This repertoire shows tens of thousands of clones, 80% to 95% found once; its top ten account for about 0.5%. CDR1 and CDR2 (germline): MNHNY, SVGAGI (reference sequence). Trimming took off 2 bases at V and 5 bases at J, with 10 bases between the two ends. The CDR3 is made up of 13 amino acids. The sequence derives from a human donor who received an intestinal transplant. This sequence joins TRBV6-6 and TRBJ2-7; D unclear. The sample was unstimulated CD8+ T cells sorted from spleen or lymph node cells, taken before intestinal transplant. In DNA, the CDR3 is TGTGCCAGCAGTTACGCCGGTCGGGACGAGCAGTACTTC. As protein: CASSYAGRDEQYF.